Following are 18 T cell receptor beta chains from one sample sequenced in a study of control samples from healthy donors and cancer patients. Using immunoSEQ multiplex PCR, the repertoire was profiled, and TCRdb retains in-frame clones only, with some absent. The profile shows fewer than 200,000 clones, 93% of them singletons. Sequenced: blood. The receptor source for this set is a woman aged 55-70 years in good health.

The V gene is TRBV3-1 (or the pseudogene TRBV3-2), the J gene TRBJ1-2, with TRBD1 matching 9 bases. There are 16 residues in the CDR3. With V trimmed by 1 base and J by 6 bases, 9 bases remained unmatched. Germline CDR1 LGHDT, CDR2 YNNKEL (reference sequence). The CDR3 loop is CASSQGDTGGWDGYTF. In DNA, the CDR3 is TGTGCCAGCAGCCAAGGTGATACAGGGGGCTGGGATGGCTACACCTTC.

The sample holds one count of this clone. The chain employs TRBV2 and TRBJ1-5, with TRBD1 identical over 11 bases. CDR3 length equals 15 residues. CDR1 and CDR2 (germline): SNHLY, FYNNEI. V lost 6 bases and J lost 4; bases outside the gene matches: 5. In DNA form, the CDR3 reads TGTGCCAGCAGCCGGGACAGGGGGGCAAATCAGCCCCAGCATTTT. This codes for CASSRDRGANQPQHF.

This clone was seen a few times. The CDR3 bases are TGTGCCAGCAGTGAACGAGTGTCCAGGGCGCACCATAATTCACCCCTCCACTTT. As protein: CASSERVSRAHHNSPLHF. The V gene is TRBV6-1, the J gene TRBJ1-6; possible D gene TRBD1, 5 bases. This CDR3 region has 18 residues. Germline assignment: CDR1 MNHNS and CDR2 SASEGT. V gave up 2 bases and J gave up 5 bases, with 19 bases separating them.

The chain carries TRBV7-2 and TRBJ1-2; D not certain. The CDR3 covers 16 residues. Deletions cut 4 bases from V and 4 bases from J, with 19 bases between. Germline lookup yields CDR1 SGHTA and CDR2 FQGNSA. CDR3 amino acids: CASSSQDVATSYGYTF. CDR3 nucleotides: TGTGCCAGCAGCTCCCAGGACGTAGCCACGTCCTATGGCTACACCTTC.

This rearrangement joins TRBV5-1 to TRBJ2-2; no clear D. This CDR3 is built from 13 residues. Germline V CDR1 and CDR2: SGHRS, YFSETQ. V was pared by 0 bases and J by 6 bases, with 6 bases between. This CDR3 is CASSLDRSGELFF. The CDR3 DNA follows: TGCGCCAGCAGCTTGGACCGTTCCGGGGAGCTGTTTTTT.

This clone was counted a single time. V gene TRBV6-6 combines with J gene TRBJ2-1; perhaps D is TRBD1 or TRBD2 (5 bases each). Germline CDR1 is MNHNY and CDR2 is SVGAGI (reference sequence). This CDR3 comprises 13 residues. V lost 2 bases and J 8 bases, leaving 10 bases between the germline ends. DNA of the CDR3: TGTGCCAGCAGTTACATCTGGGACGATGAGCAGTTCTTC. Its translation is CASSYIWDDEQFF.

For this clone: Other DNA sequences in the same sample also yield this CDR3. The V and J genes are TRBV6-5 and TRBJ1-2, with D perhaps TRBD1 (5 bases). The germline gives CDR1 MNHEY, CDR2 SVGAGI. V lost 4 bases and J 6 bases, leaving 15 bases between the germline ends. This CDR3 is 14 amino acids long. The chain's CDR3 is CASSLPGSRDGYTF. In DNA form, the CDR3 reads TGTGCCAGCAGTTTACCAGGGAGTCGGGATGGCTACACCTTC.

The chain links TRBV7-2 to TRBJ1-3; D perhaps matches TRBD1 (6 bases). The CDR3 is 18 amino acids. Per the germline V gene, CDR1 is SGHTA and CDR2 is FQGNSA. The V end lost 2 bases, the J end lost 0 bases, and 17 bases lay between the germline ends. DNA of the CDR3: TGTGCCAGCAGCTTACCAGGGGCCCCCGGAAACTCTGGAAACACCATATATTTT. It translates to CASSLPGAPGNSGNTIYF.

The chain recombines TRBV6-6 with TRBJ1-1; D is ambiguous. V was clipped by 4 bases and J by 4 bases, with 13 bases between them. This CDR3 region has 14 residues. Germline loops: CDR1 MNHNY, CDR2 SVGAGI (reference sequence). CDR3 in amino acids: CASSFGQAVTEAFF. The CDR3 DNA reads TGTGCCAGCAGTTTCGGGCAGGCGGTCACTGAAGCTTTCTTT.

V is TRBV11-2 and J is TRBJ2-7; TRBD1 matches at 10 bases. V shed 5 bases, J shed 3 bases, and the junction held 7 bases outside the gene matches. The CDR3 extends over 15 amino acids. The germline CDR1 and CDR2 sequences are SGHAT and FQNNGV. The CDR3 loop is CASSAGTGEGYEQYF. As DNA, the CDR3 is TGTGCCAGCAGCGCCGGGACAGGGGAAGGCTACGAGCAGTACTTC.

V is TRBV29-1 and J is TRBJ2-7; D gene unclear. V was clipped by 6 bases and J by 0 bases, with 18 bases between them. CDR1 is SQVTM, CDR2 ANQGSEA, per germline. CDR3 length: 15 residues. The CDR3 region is CSVVTSDSSSYEQYF. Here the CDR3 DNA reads TGCAGCGTGGTAACCAGCGACTCGAGCTCCTACGAGCAGTACTTC.

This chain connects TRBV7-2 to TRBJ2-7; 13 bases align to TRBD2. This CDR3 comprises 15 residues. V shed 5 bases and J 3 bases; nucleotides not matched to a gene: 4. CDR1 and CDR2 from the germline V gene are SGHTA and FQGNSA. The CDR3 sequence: CASSTTSGGGYEQYF. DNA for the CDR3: TGTGCCAGCAGCACAACTAGCGGGGGGGGCTACGAGCAGTACTTC.

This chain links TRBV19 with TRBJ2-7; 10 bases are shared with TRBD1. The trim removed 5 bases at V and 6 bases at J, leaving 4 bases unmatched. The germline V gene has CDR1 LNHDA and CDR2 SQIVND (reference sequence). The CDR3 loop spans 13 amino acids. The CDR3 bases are TGTGCCAGTAGTTCTAGGACAGGGGGCGAGCAGTACTTC. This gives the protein CASSSRTGGEQYF.

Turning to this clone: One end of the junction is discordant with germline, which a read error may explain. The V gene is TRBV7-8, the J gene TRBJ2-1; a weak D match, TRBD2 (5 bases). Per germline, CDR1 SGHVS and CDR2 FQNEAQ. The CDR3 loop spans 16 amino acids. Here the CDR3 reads CASSPVLKVQFGEGLF. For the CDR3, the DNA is TGTGCCAGCAGCCCCGTTCTGAAGGTCCAATTCGGGGAAGGCCTCTTC.

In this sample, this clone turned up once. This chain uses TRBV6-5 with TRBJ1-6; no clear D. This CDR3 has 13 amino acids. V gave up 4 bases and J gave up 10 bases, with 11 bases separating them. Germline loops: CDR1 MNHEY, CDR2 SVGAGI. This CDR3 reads CASSFGVRSPLHF. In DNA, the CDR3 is TGTGCCAGCAGTTTTGGGGTCCGATCACCCCTCCACTTT.

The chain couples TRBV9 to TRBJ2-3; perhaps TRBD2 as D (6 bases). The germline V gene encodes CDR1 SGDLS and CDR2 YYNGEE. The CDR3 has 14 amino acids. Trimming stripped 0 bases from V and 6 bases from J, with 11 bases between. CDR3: CASSVGLGADTQYF. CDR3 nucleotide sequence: TGTGCCAGCAGCGTAGGACTAGGGGCGGATACGCAGTATTTT.

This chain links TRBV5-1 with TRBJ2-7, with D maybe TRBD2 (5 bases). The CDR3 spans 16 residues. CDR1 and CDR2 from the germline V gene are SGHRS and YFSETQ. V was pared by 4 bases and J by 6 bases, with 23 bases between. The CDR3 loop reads CASSRGLGSPRGEQYF. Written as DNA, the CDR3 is TGCGCCAGCAGCCGTGGGCTAGGGTCTCCTCGGGGCGAGCAGTACTTC.

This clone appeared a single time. Written as DNA, the CDR3 is TGTGCCAGTAGTGGGAGGGACAGGGGTTTCGACGAGCAGTACTTC. This sequence encodes CASSGRDRGFDEQYF. The chain joins TRBV19 to TRBJ2-7, with TRBD1 matching over 10 bases. CDR3 size: 15 residues. The germline V gene has CDR1 LNHDA and CDR2 SQIVND (reference sequence). Germline trimming cut 5 bases from V and 5 bases from J; bases unmatched to any gene: 9.